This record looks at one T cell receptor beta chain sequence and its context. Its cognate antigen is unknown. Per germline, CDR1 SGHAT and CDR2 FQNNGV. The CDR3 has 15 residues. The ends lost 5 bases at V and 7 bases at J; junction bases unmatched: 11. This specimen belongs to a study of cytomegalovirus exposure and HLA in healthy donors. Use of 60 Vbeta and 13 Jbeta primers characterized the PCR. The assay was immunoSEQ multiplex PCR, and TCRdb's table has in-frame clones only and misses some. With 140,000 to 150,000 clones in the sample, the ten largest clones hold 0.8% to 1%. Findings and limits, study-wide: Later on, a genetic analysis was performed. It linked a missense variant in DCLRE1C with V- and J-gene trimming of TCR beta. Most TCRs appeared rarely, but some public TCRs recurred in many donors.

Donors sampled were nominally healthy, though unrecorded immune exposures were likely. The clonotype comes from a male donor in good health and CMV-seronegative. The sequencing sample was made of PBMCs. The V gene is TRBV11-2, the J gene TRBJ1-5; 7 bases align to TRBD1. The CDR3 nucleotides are TGTGCCAGCAGCCGACAGGGAAGAGGGGGACAGCCCCAGCATTTT. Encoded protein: CASSRQGRGGQPQHF. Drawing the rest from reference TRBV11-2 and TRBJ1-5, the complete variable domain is EAGVAQSPRYKIIEKRQSVAFWCNPISGHATLYWYQQILGQGPKLLIQFQNNGVVDDSQLPKDRFSAERLKGVDSTLKIQPAKLEDSAVYLCASSRQGRGGQPQHFGDGTRLSIL.